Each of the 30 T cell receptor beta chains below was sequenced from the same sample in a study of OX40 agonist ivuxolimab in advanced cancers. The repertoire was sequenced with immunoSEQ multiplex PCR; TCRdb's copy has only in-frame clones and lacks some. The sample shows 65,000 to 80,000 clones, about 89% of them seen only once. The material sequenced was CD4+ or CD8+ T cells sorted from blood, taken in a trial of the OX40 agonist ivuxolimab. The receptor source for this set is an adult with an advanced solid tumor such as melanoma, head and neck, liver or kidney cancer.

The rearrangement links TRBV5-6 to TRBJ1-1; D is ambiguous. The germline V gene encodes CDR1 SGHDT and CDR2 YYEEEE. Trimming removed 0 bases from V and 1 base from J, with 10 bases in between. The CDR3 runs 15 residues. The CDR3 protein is CASSLGQLSNTEAFF. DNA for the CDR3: TGTGCCAGCAGCTTGGGGCAGCTCTCGAACACTGAAGCTTTCTTT.

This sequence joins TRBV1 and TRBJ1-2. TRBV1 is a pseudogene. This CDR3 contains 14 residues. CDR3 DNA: TGCACCAGCAGCCAAGGGGGGGGACTTCTTGGCTACACCTTC. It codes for CTSSQGGGLLGYTF.

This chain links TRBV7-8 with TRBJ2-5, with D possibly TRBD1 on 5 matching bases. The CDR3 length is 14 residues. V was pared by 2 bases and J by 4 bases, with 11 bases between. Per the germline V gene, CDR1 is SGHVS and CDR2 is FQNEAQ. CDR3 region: CASSLNTGRETQYF. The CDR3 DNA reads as TGTGCCAGCAGCTTAAACACAGGACGAGAGACCCAGTACTTC. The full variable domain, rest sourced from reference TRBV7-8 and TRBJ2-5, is GAGVSQSPRYKVAKRGQDVALRCDPISGHVSLFWYQQALGQGPEFLTYFQNEAQLDKSGLPSDRFFAERPEGSVSTLKIQRTQQEDSAVYLCASSLNTGRETQYFGPGTRLLVL.

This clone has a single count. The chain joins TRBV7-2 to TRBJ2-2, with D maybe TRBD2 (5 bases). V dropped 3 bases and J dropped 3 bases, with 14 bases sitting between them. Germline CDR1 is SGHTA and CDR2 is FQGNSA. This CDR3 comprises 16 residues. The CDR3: CASSFLLAWDTGELFF. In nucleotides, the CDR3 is TGTGCCAGCAGCTTTCTTCTAGCCTGGGACACCGGGGAGCTGTTTTTT.

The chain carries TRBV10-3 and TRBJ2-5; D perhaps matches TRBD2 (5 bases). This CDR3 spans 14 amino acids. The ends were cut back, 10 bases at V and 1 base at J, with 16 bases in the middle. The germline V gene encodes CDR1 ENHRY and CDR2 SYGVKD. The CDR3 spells CATRDDFTQETQYF. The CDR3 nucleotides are TGTGCCACCCGGGATGATTTCACCCAAGAGACCCAGTACTTC.

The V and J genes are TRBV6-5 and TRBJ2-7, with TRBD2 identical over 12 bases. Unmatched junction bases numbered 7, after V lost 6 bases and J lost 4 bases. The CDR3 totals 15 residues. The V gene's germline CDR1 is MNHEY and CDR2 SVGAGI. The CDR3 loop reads CASSPPSGRGYEQYF. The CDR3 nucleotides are TGTGCCAGCAGCCCCCCTAGCGGGAGGGGATACGAGCAGTACTTC.

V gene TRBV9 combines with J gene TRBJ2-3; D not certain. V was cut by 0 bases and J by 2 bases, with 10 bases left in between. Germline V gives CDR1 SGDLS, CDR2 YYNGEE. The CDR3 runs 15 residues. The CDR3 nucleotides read TGTGCCAGCAGCGTAGCTGGAGCGTACACAGATACGCAGTATTTT. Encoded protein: CASSVAGAYTDTQYF.

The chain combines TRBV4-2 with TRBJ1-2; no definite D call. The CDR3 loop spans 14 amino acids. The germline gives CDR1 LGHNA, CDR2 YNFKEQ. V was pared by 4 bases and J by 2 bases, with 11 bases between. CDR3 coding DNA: TGTGCCAGCAGCCCCCAGACGGGGAACTATGGCTACACCTTC. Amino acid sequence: CASSPQTGNYGYTF.

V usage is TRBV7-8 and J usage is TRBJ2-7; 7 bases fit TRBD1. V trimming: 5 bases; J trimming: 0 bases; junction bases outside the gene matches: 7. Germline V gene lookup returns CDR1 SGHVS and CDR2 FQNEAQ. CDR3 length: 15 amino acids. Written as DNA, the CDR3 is TGTGCCAGCAGCGCAGGACAGGCCGGCTCCTACGAGCAGTACTTC. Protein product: CASSAGQAGSYEQYF.

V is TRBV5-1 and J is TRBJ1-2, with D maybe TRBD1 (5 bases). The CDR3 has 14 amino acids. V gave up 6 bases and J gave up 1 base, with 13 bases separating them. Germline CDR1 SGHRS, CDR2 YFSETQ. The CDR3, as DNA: TGCGCCAGCAAACCCACGGGGCTTAACTATGGCTACACCTTC. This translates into CASKPTGLNYGYTF. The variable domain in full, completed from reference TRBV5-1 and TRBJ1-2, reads KAGVTQTPRYLIKTRGQQVTLSCSPISGHRSVSWYQQTPGQGLQFLFEYFSETQRNKGNFPGRFSGRQFSNSRSEMNVSTLELGDSALYLCASKPTGLNYGYTFGSGTRLTVV.

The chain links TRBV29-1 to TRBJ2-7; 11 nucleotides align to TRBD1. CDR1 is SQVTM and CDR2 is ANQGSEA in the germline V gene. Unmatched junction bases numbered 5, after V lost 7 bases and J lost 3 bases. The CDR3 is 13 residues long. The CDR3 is CSASGQGVYEQYF. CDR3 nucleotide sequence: TGCAGCGCGTCGGGACAGGGGGTCTACGAGCAGTACTTC.

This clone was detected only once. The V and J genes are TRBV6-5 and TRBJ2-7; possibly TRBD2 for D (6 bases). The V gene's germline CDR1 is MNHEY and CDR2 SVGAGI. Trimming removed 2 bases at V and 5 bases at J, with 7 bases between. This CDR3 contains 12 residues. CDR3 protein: CASSYPGDEQYF. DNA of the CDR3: TGTGCCAGCAGTTACCCGGGGGACGAGCAGTACTTC.

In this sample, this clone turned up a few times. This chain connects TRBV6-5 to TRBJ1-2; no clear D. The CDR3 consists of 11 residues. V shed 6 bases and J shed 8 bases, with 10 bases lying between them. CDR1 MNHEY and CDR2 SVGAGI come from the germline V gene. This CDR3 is CASRFSSGYTF. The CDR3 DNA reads TGTGCCAGCAGATTCTCTTCGGGCTACACCTTC.

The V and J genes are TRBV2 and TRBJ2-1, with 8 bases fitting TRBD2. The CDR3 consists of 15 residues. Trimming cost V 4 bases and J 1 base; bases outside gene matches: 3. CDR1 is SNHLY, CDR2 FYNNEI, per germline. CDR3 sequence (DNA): TGTGCCAGCAGTGTACTAGCGGCGTCCTACAATGAGCAGTTCTTC. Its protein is CASSVLAASYNEQFF.

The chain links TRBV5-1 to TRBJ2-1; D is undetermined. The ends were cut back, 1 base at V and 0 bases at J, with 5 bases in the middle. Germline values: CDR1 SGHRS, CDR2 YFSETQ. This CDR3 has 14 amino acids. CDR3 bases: TGCGCCAGCAGCTTGCCGAGCTCCTACAATGAGCAGTTCTTC. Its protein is CASSLPSSYNEQFF.

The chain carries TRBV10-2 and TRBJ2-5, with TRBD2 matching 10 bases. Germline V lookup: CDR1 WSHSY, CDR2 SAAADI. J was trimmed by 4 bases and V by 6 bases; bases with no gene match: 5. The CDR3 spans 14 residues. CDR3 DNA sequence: TGCGCCAGCAGATCAGCGGGGGGGCGAGAGACCCAGTACTTC. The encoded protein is CASRSAGGRETQYF.

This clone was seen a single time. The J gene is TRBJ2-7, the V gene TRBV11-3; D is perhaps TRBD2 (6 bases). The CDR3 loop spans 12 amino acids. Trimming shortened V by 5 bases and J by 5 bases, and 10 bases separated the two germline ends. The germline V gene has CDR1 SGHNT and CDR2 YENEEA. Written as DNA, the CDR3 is TGTGCCAGCAGCCGTTGGGGGGACGAGCAGTACTTC. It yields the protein CASSRWGDEQYF.

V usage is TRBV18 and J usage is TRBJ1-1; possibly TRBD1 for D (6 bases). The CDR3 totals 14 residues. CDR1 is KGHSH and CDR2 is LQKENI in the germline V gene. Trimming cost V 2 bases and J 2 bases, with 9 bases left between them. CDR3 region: CASSPGQINTEAFF. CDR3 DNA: TGTGCCAGCTCACCAGGACAGATAAACACTGAAGCTTTCTTT.

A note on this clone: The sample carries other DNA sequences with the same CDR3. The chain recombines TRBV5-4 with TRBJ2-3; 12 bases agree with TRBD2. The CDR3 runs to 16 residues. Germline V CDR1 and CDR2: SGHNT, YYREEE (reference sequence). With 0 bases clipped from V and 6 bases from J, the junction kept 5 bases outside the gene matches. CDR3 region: CASSLEASGGADTQYF. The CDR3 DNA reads TGTGCCAGCAGCTTGGAGGCTAGCGGGGGGGCGGATACGCAGTATTTT.

The CDR3 sequence: CASRFAGTGTDTQYF. CDR3 DNA: TGTGCCAGCAGATTCGCCGGGACTGGCACAGATACGCAGTATTTT. The chain uses TRBV2 and TRBJ2-3; a possible D gene is TRBD2 (6 bases). The CDR3 has 15 residues. Germline assignment: CDR1 SNHLY and CDR2 FYNNEI. V lost 6 bases and J 1 base, leaving 14 bases between the germline ends.

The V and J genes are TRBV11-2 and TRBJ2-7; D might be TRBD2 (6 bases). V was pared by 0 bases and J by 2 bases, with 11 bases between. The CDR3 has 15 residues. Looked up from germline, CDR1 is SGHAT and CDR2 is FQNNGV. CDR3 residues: CASSLDGGDAYEQYF. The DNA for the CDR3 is TGTGCCAGCAGCTTAGATGGAGGGGATGCCTACGAGCAGTACTTC.

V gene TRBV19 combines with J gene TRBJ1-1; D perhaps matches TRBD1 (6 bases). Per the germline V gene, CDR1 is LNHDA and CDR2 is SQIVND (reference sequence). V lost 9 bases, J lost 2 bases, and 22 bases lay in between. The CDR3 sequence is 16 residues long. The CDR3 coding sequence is TGTGCCAGCCGGCGTGCGGGGGGCGCGTCAAACACTGAAGCTTTCTTT. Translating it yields CASRRAGGASNTEAFF.

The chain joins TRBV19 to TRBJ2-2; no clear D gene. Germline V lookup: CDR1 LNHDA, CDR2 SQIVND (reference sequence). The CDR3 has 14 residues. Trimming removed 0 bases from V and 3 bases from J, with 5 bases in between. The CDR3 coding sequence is TGTGCCAGTAGTATAGAGCAGTACACCGGGGAGCTGTTTTTT. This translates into CASSIEQYTGELFF.

This chain's CDR3 is CASTKYTGQGWNYGYTF. DNA for the CDR3: TGTGCCAGTACCAAGTATACGGGACAGGGGTGGAACTATGGCTACACCTTC. V and J are TRBV19 and TRBJ1-2; 10 bases line up with TRBD1. The CDR3 is 17 residues long. V was pared by 7 bases and J by 2 bases, with 13 bases of the junction left unmatched. Germline V CDR1 and CDR2: LNHDA, SQIVND (reference sequence).

CDR3 sequence: CASSIGGTASYEQYF. In nucleotides, the CDR3 is TGTGCCAGTAGTATTGGGGGGACGGCCTCCTACGAGCAGTACTTC. The chain links TRBV19 to TRBJ2-7; TRBD2 might be the D (6 bases). This CDR3 spans 15 amino acids. In germline, CDR1 is LNHDA, CDR2 SQIVND (reference sequence). V was shortened by 3 bases and J by 0 bases, with 12 bases between the two germline ends.

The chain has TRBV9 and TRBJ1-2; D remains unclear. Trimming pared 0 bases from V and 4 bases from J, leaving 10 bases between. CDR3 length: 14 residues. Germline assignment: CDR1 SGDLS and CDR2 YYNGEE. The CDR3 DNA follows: TGTGCCAGCAGCGTAGTCCCGGGTACCTATGGCTACACCTTC. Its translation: CASSVVPGTYGYTF.

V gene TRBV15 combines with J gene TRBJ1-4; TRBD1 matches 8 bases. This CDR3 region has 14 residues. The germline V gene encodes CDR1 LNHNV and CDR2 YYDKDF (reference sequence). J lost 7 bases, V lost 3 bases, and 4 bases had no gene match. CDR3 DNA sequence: TGTGCCACCAGCAGGGACAGGGATGTTGAAAAACTGTTTTTT. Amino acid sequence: CATSRDRDVEKLFF.

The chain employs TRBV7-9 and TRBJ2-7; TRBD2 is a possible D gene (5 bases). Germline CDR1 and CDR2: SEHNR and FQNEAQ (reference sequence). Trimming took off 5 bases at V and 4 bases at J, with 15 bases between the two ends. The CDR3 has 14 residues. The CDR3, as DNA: TGTGCCAGCAGCCGCGTTCTAGGAGGTTACGAGCAGTACTTC. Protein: CASSRVLGGYEQYF. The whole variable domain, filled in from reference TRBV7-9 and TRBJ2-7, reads DTGVSQNPRHKITKRGQNVTFRCDPISEHNRLYWYRQTLGQGPEFLTYFQNEAQLEKSRLLSDRFSAERPKGSFSTLEIQRTEQGDSAMYLCASSRVLGGYEQYFGPGTRLTVT.

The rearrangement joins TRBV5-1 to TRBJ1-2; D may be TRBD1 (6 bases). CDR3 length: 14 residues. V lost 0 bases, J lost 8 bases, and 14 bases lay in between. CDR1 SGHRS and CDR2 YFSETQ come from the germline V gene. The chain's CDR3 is CASSLDAGGTGYTF. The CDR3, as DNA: TGCGCCAGCAGCTTGGACGCGGGTGGGACAGGCTACACCTTC.

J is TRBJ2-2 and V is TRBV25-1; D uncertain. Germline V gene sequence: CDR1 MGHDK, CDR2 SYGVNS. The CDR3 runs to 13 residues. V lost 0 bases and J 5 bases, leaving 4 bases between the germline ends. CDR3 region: CASSEYPTGELFF. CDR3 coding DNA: TGTGCCAGCAGTGAATACCCTACCGGGGAGCTGTTTTTT. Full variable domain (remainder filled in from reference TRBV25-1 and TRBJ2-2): EADIYQTPRYLVIGTGKKITLECSQTMGHDKMYWYQQDPGMELHLIHYSYGVNSTEKGDLSSESTVSRIRTEHFPLTLESARPSHTSQYLCASSEYPTGELFFGEGSRLTVL.